This T cell receptor beta chain comes out of a study of blood T cells in healthy people across ages. This CDR3 has 11 amino acids. V dropped 6 bases and J dropped 7 bases, with 10 bases sitting between them. Germline CDR1 SQVTM, CDR2 ANQGSEA. A sample-barcoded 5' primer and a J-beta primer mix were used in a second PCR of roughly 7 to 11 cycles. TCRdb passed the 5' RACE reads through MiXCR, listing each CDR3 protein once. The sample yields about 290,000 distinct CDR3 sequences, 27% seen once. This clonotype was counted between two and nine times. The material sequenced was blood. This chain links TRBV29-1 with TRBJ2-1; D unclear. This receptor was identified in a woman in her seventies in good health. In nucleotides, the CDR3 is TGCAGCGTGTACAGTATGAATGAGCAGTTCTTC. The encoded protein is CSVYSMNEQFF.